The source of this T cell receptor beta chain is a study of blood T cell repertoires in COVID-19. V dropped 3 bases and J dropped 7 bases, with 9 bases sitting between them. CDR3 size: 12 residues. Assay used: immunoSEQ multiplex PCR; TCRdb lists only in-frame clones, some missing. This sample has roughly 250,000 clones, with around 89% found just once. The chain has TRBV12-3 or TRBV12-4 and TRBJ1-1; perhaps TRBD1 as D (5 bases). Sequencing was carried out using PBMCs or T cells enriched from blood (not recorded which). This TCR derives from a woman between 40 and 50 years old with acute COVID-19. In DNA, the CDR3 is TGTGCCAGCAGTTTCTCCAGGGATGAAGCTTTCTTT. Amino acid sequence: CASSFSRDEAFF.